This T cell receptor (beta chain) is drawn from a study of control samples from healthy donors and cancer patients. This CDR3 spans 19 amino acids. Germline CDR1 LGHNA, CDR2 YNFKEQ. Losses at the gene ends were 0 bases for V and 5 bases for J; bases not matched to a gene: 12. Generated by immunoSEQ multiplex PCR, the TCRdb table keeps only in-frame clones and is missing some. The data show some 210,000 clones, roughly nine tenths seen once. The TCR comes from a man aged 25-45 years in good health. This sequence joins TRBV4-2 and TRBJ2-3; 12 bases are shared with TRBD2. Sample: blood. CDR3 in amino acids: CASSQDNLAGGYTGDTQYF. Written as DNA, the CDR3 is TGTGCCAGCAGCCAAGATAATCTAGCGGGGGGGTATACGGGAGATACGCAGTATTTT.